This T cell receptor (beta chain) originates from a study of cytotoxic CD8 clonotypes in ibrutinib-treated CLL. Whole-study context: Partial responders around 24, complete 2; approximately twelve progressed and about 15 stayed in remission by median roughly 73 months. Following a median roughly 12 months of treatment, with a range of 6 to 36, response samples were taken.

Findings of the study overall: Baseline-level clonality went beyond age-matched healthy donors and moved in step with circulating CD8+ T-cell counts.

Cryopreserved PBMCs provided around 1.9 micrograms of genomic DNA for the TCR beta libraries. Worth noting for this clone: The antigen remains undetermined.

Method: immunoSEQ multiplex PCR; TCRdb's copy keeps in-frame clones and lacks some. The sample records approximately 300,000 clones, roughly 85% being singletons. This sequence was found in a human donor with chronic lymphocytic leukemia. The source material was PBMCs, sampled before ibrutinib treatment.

The CDR3 DNA reads as TGTGCCTGGACTAGCGGGAGCCACGAGCAGTACTTC. Translation gives CAWTSGSHEQYF. This chain links TRBV30 with TRBJ2-7, with TRBD2 identical over 10 bases. The CDR3 runs 12 residues. Trimming removed 4 bases from V and 5 bases from J; junction bases left unmatched: 2. Germline assignment: CDR1 GTSNPN and CDR2 SVGIG (reference sequence).